These 5 T cell receptor beta chains came from one sample sequenced in a study of PD-1 blockade in classical Hodgkin lymphoma. Time point denoted: cycle 4 day 1 (C4D1), after 6 weeks of nivolumab. Relapses following autologous stem cell transplantation were seen in all patients, with brentuximab vedotin exposure varying. Method: immunoSEQ multiplex PCR; TCRdb's copy keeps in-frame clones and lacks some. The sample lists some 110,000 clones, roughly 89% occurring once. This specimen was peripheral blood mononuclear cells (PBMCs), taken before the fourth cycle of nivolumab. The origin of the receptors is a human donor with classical Hodgkin lymphoma.

The genes are TRBV6-1 and TRBJ1-1, with TRBD1 as a possible D gene (5 bases). CDR1 is MNHNS, CDR2 SASEGT, per germline. CDR3 length: 14 amino acids. V lost 7 bases and J 2 bases, leaving 14 bases between the germline ends. CDR3 protein: CASTFGGINTEAFF. The CDR3 DNA reads TGTGCCAGCACCTTCGGGGGGATAAACACTGAAGCTTTCTTT.

V and J are TRBV10-3 and TRBJ1-1; D possibly corresponds to TRBD1 (6 bases). Germline CDR1 reads ENHRY; CDR2 reads SYGVKD. Trimming shortened V by 6 bases and J by 7 bases, and 12 bases separated the two germline ends. The CDR3 consists of 12 residues. The CDR3 DNA sequence: TGTGCCATCAGCCCCGACAGGAATGAAGCTTTCTTT. Translating it yields CAISPDRNEAFF.

The chain has TRBV6-8 and TRBJ1-5, with D unclear. CDR1 and CDR2 from the germline V gene are MNHGY and SAAAGT. V was trimmed by 0 bases and J by 1 base, leaving 13 bases between them. There are 17 residues in the CDR3. Here the CDR3 DNA reads TGTGCCAGCAGTTACTCAAATGAGGAGAAAAGCAATCAGCCCCAGCATTTT. Its protein is CASSYSNEEKSNQPQHF.

The sample holds one count of this clone. The CDR3 sequence is CASLGVGPGNTIYF. The CDR3 region has the DNA TGTGCCAGCCTCGGTGTGGGGCCTGGAAACACCATATATTTT. The genes are TRBV7-9 and TRBJ1-3; TRBD1 might be the D (5 bases). V gave up 8 bases and J gave up 2 bases, with 13 bases separating them. There are 14 residues in the CDR3. CDR1 and CDR2 from the germline V gene are SEHNR and FQNEAQ (reference sequence).

V usage is TRBV19 and J usage is TRBJ2-7; D remains ambiguous. Trimming took 0 bases from V and 2 from J, leaving 20 bases between them. Germline V gives CDR1 LNHDA, CDR2 SQIVND (reference sequence). This CDR3 is built from 18 residues. The chain's CDR3 is CASSIDRVGPGRPYEQYF. CDR3 in DNA: TGTGCCAGTAGTATAGATCGCGTCGGCCCCGGACGGCCCTACGAGCAGTACTTC.